The clone carrying this T cell receptor (beta chain) was counted once. Its target is unknown. This entry is derived from a study of radiotherapy plus CTLA-4 blockade in lung cancer. General study results and limits: Once radiotherapy plus ipilimumab had been given, TCR clones derived from tumor expanded in blood.

TCRdb's table, derived via immunoSEQ multiplex PCR, lists solely in-frame clones and lacks some. The table includes tens of thousands of clones, less than 85% detected once. This CDR3 spans 15 amino acids. Trimming removed 6 bases at V and 9 bases at J, with 21 bases between. Germline CDR1 is MNHNS and CDR2 is SASEGT. Sequencing was performed on peripheral blood, taken from a patient treated with radiotherapy plus ipilimumab. The V gene is TRBV6-1, the J gene TRBJ1-5, with a possible D match to TRBD1 (5 bases). This TCR was recovered from a human donor with non-small cell lung cancer who had stable disease on radiotherapy plus ipilimumab. The CDR3 loop reads CASRPSDGGGSPQHF. The CDR3 DNA reads as TGTGCCAGCAGACCCTCGGATGGGGGGGGATCGCCCCAGCATTTT.